Shown below are 13 T cell receptor delta chains from a single sample sequenced in a study of gamma-delta chains in newborns, infants, children. TCRdb fed the reads into CATT to redo clone calling. The sample lists under 8,000 delta-chain clones, around 0.6% occurring once. The sample consisted of blood. The receptor source for this set is a child who was a newborn, infant or young child, either healthy, febrile or measles-vaccinated (not recorded which).

A note on this clone: A far larger clone is a single base away, which makes a read error likely. This CDR3 is also generated by other DNA sequences in the sample. The chain is built from TRDV2 and TRDJ3, with 12 bases matching TRDD3. CDR3 length: 18 residues. CDR1 is GEAIGNYY, CDR2 EKD, per germline. The CDR3 DNA sequence: TGTGCCTGTGACAGTACTGGGGGATACTCCTGGGACACTCGACAGATGTTTTTC. This gives the protein CACDSTGGYSWDTRQMFF.

As for this clone: A far larger clone is one nucleotide away, so this likely arose from a read error. This sample includes further DNA sequences coding for the same CDR3. The chain uses TRDV2 and TRDJ3, with 9 bases matching TRDD3. With 0 bases clipped from V and 0 bases from J, the junction kept 8 bases outside the gene matches. Germline assignment: CDR1 GEAIGNYY and CDR2 EKD. The CDR3 covers 20 residues. The CDR3 here is CACDTVTGGPSSWDTRQMFF. The CDR3 coding sequence is TGTGCCTGTGACACCGTAACTGGGGGACCCAGCTCCTGGGACACCCGACAGATGTTTTTC.

This clone has only a few counts. The translation of this DNA and the TCRdb protein of a much larger clone differ at residue 18, probably owing to a read error; the protein shown here is translated from the DNA. The chain recombines TRDV2 with TRDJ3, with 12 positions matching TRDD3. CDR3 length: 20 residues. CDR1 is GEAIGNYY and CDR2 is EKD in the germline V gene. The CDR3 region is CACDTVSWGIRSWDTRQVFF. CDR3 coding DNA: TGTGCCTGTGACACCGTGTCCTGGGGGATACGCTCCTGGGACACCCGACAGGTGTTTTTC.

This clone appeared a few times. The translation of this DNA and the TCRdb protein of a much larger clone differ at residue 10, probably owing to a read error; the protein shown here is translated from the DNA. The rearrangement links TRDV2 to TRDJ3, with 8 positions matching TRDD3. The CDR3 has 18 amino acids. The trim removed 4 bases at V and 2 bases at J, leaving 9 bases unmatched. The V gene's germline CDR1 is GEAIGNYY and CDR2 EKD. The CDR3 sequence is CACEALGDSAWDTRQMFF. CDR3 in DNA: TGTGCCTGTGAGGCCCTGGGGGACTCCGCCTGGGACACCCGACAGATGTTTTTC.

This clone was counted only a few times. A much larger clonotype is one base distant, so this may be a read error. The identical CDR3 is also encoded by other nucleotide sequences in the sample. J is TRDJ1 and V is TRDV2; TRDD3 matches 13 bases. This CDR3 is 16 amino acids long. The V gene's germline CDR1 is GEAIGNYY and CDR2 EKD. The CDR3 DNA follows: TGCGCCTGTGACCGACTGGGGGATACGTACACCGATAAACTCATCTTT. The encoded protein is CACDRLGDTYTDKLIF.

This clone was detected a few times. This DNA's translation differs at residue 5 from TCRdb's protein, which comes from a much larger clone; a read error is likely, and the protein shown is translated from the DNA. The chain combines TRDV2 with TRDJ1; the match to TRDD3 covers 11 bases. CDR3 length: 13 amino acids. The junction had 2 bases not matched to a gene; V was cut back by 3 bases and J by 6 bases. Germline V gives CDR1 GEAIGNYY, CDR2 EKD. The CDR3 nucleotides read TGTGCCTGTGACCCCTGGGGGATACATAAACTCATCTTT. Translating it yields CACDPWGIHKLIF.

By sample fraction, this clone is medium-sized (0.01 to 0.1%). A clone one base away is much larger, so this may be a read error. The same CDR3 also results from other DNA sequences found in this sample. V and J are TRDV2 and TRDJ2; TRDD3 matches 10 bases. The germline gives CDR1 GEAIGNYY, CDR2 EKD. CDR3 length: 16 residues. The CDR3 nucleotides are TGTGCCTGTGACACAGTGGGGGATACTTTGACAGCCCAACTCTTCTTT. Its protein product is CACDTVGDTLTAQLFF.

By share, this clone counts as large. Other DNA sequences in this specimen translate into the identical CDR3. The rearrangement joins TRDV2 to TRDJ3; D gene ambiguous. Germline CDR1 GEAIGNYY, CDR2 EKD. The CDR3 covers 17 residues. V was cut by 2 bases and J by 1 base, with 11 bases left in between. CDR3 DNA sequence: TGTGCCTGTGACAGACTTGGAGGGTCCTGGGACACCCGACAGATGTTTTTC. This codes for CACDRLGGSWDTRQMFF.

This clone was observed a few times. The junction and the germline gene differ at one end; a read error may be behind it. V usage is TRDV2 and J usage is TRDJ2; no definite D call. The CDR3 extends over 19 amino acids. Germline CDR1 is GEAIGNYY and CDR2 is EKD. CDR3 amino acids: CACGTIDLPRESGLAQLFF. The CDR3 DNA is TGTGCCTGTGGCACCATTGATCTCCCCCGCGAATCTGGTTTAGCACAACTCTTCTTT.

This clone was seen only a few times. A far larger clone lies a single base away; this is likely a read error. The chain uses TRDV2 and TRDJ3; 7 positions match TRDD3. This CDR3 spans 17 amino acids. Germline CDR1 GEAIGNYY, CDR2 EKD. This chain's CDR3 is CARDTTGDSWDTRQMFF. CDR3 bases: TGTGCCCGTGACACCACTGGGGACTCCTGGGACACCCGACAGATGTTTTTC.

As concerns this clone: TCRdb's entry gives the protein of a much larger clone, which mismatches this DNA's translation at residue 10, likely from a read error; the protein reported here is translated from the DNA. The chain joins TRDV2 to TRDJ2; 8 nucleotides match TRDD3. V lost 3 bases, J lost 0 bases, and 11 bases stayed unmatched. CDR3 size: 18 residues. The germline V gene encodes CDR1 GEAIGNYY and CDR2 EKD. The CDR3: CACDSLYWGFSLTAQLFF. In DNA form, the CDR3 reads TGTGCCTGTGACTCCTTGTACTGGGGGTTTTCTTTGACAGCACAACTCTTCTTT.

This clone was picked up many times. A single base is all that separates this from a far larger clone, so a read error is likely. This CDR3 is also generated by other DNA sequences in the sample. The chain recombines TRDV2 with TRDJ1; 10 nucleotides match TRDD3. This CDR3 is 14 amino acids long. Germline values: CDR1 GEAIGNYY, CDR2 EKD. The trim removed 5 bases at V and 2 bases at J, leaving 4 bases unmatched. The CDR3 DNA follows: TGTGCCTGTGGCATACTGGGGGATACCGATAAACTCATCTTT. Residues: CACGILGDTDKLIF.

The table lists this clone with a few counts. Compared with germline, one end of the junction differs, possibly owing to a read error. This chain uses TRDV2 with TRDJ3; a weak D match, TRDD3 (6 bases). The germline V gene encodes CDR1 GEAIGNYY and CDR2 EKD. The CDR3 extends over 18 amino acids. The CDR3 DNA is TGTGCCTGTGACACCGTAGGATACCAAACCTGGGACGCCCGACAGATGTTTTTC. Translating gives CACDTVGYQTWDARQMFF.